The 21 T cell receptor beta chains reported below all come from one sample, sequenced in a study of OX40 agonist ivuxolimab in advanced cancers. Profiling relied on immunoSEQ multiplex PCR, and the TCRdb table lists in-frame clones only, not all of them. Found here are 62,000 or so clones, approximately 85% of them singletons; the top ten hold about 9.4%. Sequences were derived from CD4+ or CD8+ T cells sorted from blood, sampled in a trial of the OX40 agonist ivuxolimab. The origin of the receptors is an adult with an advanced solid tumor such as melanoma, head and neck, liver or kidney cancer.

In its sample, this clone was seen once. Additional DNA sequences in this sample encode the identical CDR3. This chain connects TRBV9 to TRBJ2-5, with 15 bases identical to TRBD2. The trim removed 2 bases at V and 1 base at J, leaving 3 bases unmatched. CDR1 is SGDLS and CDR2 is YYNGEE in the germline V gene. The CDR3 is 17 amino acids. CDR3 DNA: TGTGCCAGCAGCGTTGGGACTAGCGGGGGGATCCAAGAGACCCAGTACTTC. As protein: CASSVGTSGGIQETQYF.

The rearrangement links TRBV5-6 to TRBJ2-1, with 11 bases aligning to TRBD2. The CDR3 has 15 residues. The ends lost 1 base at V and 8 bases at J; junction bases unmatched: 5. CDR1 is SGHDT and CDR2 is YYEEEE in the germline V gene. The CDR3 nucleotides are TGTGCCAGCAGCTTGCAACTAGCGGGAGCAGATGAGCAGTTCTTC. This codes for CASSLQLAGADEQFF.

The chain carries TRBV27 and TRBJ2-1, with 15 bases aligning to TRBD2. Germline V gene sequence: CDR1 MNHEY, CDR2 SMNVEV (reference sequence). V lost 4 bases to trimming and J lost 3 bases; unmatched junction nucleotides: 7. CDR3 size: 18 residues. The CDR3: CASSWTSGRGNVYNEQFF. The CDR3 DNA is TGTGCCAGCAGTTGGACTAGCGGGAGGGGGAATGTCTACAATGAGCAGTTCTTC.

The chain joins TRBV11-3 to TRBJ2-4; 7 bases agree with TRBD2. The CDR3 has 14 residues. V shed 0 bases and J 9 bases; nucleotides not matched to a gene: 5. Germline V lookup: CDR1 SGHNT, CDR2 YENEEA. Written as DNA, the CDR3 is TGTGCCAGCAGCTTAGAGGCGACTAGCCCCATTCAGTACTTC. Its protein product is CASSLEATSPIQYF.

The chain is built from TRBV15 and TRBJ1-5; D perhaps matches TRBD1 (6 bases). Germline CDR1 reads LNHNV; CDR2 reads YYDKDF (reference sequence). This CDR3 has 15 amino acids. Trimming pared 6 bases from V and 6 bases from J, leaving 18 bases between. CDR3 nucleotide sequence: TGTGCCACCAGGCCGGGGGCCCAAGTGGGTCAGCCCCAGCATTTT. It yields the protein CATRPGAQVGQPQHF. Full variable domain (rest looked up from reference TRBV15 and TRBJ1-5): DAMVIQNPRYQVTQFGKPVTLSCSQTLNHNVMYWYQQKSSQAPKLLFHYYDKDFNNEADTPDNFQSRRPNTSFCFLDIRSPGLGDTAMYLCATRPGAQVGQPQHFGDGTRLSIL.

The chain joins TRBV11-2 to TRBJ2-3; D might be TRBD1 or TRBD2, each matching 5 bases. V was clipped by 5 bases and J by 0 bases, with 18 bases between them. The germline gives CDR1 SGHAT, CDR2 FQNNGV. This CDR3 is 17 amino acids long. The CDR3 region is CASSLPWGYESTDTQYF. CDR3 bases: TGTGCCAGCAGCCTCCCTTGGGGGTACGAGAGCACAGATACGCAGTATTTT.

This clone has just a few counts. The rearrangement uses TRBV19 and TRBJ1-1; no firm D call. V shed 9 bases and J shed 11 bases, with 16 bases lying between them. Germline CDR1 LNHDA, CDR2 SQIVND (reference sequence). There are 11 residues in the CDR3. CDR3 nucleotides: TGTGCCAGCCTAACGGAGGTCCAGGCTTTCTTT. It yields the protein CASLTEVQAFF. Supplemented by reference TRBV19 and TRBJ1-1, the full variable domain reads DGGITQSPKYLFRKEGQNVTLSCEQNLNHDAMYWYRQDPGQGLRLIYYSQIVNDFQKGDIAEGYSVSREKKESFPLTVTSAQKNPTAFYLCASLTEVQAFFGQGTRLTVV.

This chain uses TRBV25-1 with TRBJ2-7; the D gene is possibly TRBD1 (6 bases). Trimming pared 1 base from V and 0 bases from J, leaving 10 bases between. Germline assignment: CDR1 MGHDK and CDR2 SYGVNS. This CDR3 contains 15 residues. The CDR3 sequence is CASSESTGSSYEQYF. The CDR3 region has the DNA TGTGCCAGCAGTGAATCGACAGGAAGCTCCTACGAGCAGTACTTC.

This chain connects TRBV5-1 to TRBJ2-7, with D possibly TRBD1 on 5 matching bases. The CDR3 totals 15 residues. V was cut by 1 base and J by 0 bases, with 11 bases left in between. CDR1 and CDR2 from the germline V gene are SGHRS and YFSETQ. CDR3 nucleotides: TGCGCCAGCAGCTTGTTTCAGGGAAGCTCCTACGAGCAGTACTTC. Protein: CASSLFQGSSYEQYF.

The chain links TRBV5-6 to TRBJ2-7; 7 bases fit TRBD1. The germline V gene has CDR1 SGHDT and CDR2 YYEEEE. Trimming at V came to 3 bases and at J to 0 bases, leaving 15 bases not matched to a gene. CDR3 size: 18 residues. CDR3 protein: CASSSILVTGDHSYEQYF. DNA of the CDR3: TGTGCCAGCAGCTCCATCCTTGTTACAGGGGACCACTCCTACGAGCAGTACTTC.

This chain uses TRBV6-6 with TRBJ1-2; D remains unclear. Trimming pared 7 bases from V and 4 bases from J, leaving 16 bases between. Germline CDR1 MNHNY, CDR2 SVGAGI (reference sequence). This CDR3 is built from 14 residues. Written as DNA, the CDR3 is TGTGCCAGCATAGGCCGAGTCAGCAGCTATGGCTACACCTTC. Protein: CASIGRVSSYGYTF.

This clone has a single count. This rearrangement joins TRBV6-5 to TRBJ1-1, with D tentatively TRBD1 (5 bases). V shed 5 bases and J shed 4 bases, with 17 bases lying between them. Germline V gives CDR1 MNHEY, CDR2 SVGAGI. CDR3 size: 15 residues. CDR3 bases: TGTGCCAGCAGTAACCGAGGGGTAAGGGCCACTGAAGCTTTCTTT. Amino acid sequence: CASSNRGVRATEAFF.

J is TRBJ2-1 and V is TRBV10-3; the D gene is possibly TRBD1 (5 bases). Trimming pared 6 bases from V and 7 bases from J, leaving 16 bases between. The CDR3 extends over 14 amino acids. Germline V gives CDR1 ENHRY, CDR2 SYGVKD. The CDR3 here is CAIRSQGPGNEQFF. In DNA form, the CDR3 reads TGTGCCATCAGGTCCCAGGGTCCAGGAAATGAGCAGTTCTTC.

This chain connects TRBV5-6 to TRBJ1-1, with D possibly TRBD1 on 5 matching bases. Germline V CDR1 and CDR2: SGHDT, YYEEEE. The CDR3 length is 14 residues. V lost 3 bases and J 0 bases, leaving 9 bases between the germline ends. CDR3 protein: CASSWDGMNTEAFF. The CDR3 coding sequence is TGTGCCAGCAGCTGGGACGGCATGAACACTGAAGCTTTCTTT.

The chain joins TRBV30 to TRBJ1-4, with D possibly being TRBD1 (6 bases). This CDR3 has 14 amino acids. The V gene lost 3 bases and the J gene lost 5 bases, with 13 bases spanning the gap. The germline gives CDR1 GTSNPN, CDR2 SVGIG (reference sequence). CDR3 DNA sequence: TGTGCCTGGAGGCGTGGGGGCTTGAATGAAAAACTGTTTTTT. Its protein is CAWRRGGLNEKLFF.

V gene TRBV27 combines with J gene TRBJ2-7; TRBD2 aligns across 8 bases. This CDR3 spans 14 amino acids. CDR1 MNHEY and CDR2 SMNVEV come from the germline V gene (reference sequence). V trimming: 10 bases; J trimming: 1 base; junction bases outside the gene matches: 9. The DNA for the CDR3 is TGTGCCACCCGTGCGGCGGGAGGATCCTACGAGCAGTACTTC. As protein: CATRAAGGSYEQYF.

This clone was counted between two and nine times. For the CDR3, the DNA is TGTGCCAGCAGTCCCCATAGGGCAGCGAGGAATTCACCCCTCCACTTT. Its protein is CASSPHRAARNSPLHF. V and J are TRBV28 and TRBJ1-6; D not certain. Germline V gene sequence: CDR1 MDHEN, CDR2 SYDVKM. V dropped 5 bases and J dropped 7 bases, with 18 bases sitting between them. CDR3 length: 16 residues.

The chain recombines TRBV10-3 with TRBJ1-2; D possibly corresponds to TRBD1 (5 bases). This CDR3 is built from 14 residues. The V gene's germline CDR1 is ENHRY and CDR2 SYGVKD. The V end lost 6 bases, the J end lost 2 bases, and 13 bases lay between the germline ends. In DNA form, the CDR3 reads TGTGCCATCAGAGAAGCGGGACGGAACTATGGCTACACCTTC. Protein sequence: CAIREAGRNYGYTF.

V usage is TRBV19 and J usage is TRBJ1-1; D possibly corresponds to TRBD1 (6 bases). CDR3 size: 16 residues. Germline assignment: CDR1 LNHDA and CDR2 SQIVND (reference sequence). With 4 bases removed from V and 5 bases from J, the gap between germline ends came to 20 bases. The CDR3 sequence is CASSSARGNWGTEAFF. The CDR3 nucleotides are TGTGCCAGTAGTAGCGCCAGGGGTAATTGGGGGACTGAAGCTTTCTTT.

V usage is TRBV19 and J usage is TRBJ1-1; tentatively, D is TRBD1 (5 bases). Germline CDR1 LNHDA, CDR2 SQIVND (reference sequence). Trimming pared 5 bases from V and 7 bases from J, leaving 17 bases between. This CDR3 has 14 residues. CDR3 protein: CASSGGRGTSEAFF. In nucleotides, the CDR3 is TGTGCCAGTAGTGGCGGGCGGGGCACCAGTGAAGCTTTCTTT.

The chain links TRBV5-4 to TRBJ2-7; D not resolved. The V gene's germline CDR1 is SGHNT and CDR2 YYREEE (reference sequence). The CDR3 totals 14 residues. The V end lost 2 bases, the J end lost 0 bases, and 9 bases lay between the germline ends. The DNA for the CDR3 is TGTGCCAGCAGCTTAACCCCGTCCTCCTACGAGCAGTACTTC. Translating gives CASSLTPSSYEQYF.